Following are 23 T cell receptor beta chains from one sample sequenced in a study of shared clonotypes between healthy human individuals. Terminally differentiated effector memory CD45RA+ cells were excluded from the naive CD8 cells, which were CD45RO-negative and positively selected for CCR7. Clones were read by immunoSEQ multiplex PCR, and TCRdb kept only the in-frame ones, dropping some. The sample records some 2.1 million clones, 93% being singletons. Sequencing used naive CD8+ T cells from PBMCs. These receptors were obtained from a man in his late teens or twenties in good health. Some clones in this sample may be carry-over from other donors' samples.

The chain carries TRBV7-9 and TRBJ1-3; D not certain. The CDR3 has 14 amino acids. Between the trimmed V and J ends, which lost 4 bases and 9 bases, there was a span of 16 bases. Looked up from germline, CDR1 is SEHNR and CDR2 is FQNEAQ (reference sequence). CDR3: CASSYAEHEFTIYF. CDR3 DNA sequence: TGTGCCAGCAGCTACGCAGAACATGAGTTCACCATATATTTT.

The chain is built from TRBV5-1 and TRBJ2-7, with D possibly TRBD2 on 6 matching bases. This CDR3 is built from 14 residues. CDR1 and CDR2 (germline): SGHRS, YFSETQ. Trimming removed 2 bases from V and 3 bases from J, with 12 bases in between. In nucleotides, the CDR3 is TGCGCCAGCAGCTTCGGGGGAGTGGGCTACGAGCAGTACTTC. Its protein product is CASSFGGVGYEQYF. Combining the CDR3 with reference TRBV5-1 and TRBJ2-7 gives the whole variable domain KAGVTQTPRYLIKTRGQQVTLSCSPISGHRSVSWYQQTPGQGLQFLFEYFSETQRNKGNFPGRFSGRQFSNSRSEMNVSTLELGDSALYLCASSFGGVGYEQYFGPGTRLTVT.

The chain recombines TRBV7-2 with TRBJ2-1; tentative D call: TRBD1 (5 bases). Per the germline V gene, CDR1 is SGHTA and CDR2 is FQGNSA. Deletions cut 6 bases from V and 7 bases from J, with 13 bases between. The CDR3 extends over 13 amino acids. CDR3 in amino acids: CASSLITGNEQFF. The CDR3 DNA sequence: TGTGCCAGCAGTCTCATAACAGGAAATGAGCAGTTCTTC.

The rearrangement links TRBV7-9 to TRBJ1-1; D is unclear. Between the trimmed V and J ends, which lost 5 bases and 3 bases, there was a span of 4 bases. From germline, CDR1 is SEHNR and CDR2 FQNEAQ (reference sequence). The CDR3 contains 11 residues. For the CDR3, the DNA is TGTGCCAGCAGCCGGGACACTGAAGCTTTCTTT. Protein product: CASSRDTEAFF. Using reference TRBV7-9 and TRBJ1-1 for the parts outside the CDR3, the full variable domain is DTGVSQNPRHKITKRGQNVTFRCDPISEHNRLYWYRQTLGQGPEFLTYFQNEAQLEKSRLLSDRFSAERPKGSFSTLEIQRTEQGDSAMYLCASSRDTEAFFGQGTRLTVV.

This clone appeared a few times. This chain joins TRBV5-1 and TRBJ1-1; D is undetermined. CDR3 length equals 18 residues. CDR1 is SGHRS and CDR2 is YFSETQ in the germline V gene. V lost 3 bases, J lost 0 bases, and 21 bases lay in between. The CDR3 nucleotides are TGCGCCAGCAGCTGGTACGCTAGCCGGAAGTCCATGAACACTGAAGCTTTCTTT. Its protein is CASSWYASRKSMNTEAFF.

The chain combines TRBV19 with TRBJ2-1; D gene uncertain. The CDR3 loop spans 12 amino acids. With 3 bases removed from V and 8 bases from J, the gap between germline ends came to 8 bases. CDR1 is LNHDA and CDR2 is SQIVND in the germline V gene (reference sequence). The CDR3 DNA is TGTGCCAGTAGTATGTCGGTCGATGAGCAGTTCTTC. It translates to CASSMSVDEQFF.

The CDR3 coding sequence is TGTGCCAGCTCCCCCCCGGCGGGCACCGGGGAGCTGTTTTTT. Encoded protein: CASSPPAGTGELFF. The chain recombines TRBV18 with TRBJ2-2, with D perhaps TRBD2 (5 bases). The germline V gene has CDR1 KGHSH and CDR2 LQKENI. The CDR3 runs to 14 residues. V lost 6 bases and J 4 bases, leaving 12 bases between the germline ends.

This clone has a single count. The chain employs TRBV28 and TRBJ2-5; 7 bases map to TRBD2. Trimming took 3 bases from V and 4 from J; bases not matched to a gene: 8. The V gene's germline CDR1 is MDHEN and CDR2 SYDVKM. This CDR3 region has 15 residues. CDR3 loop: CASSFYSGGRETQYF. In DNA form, the CDR3 reads TGTGCCAGCAGTTTCTATTCCGGGGGGAGAGAGACCCAGTACTTC.

The chain carries TRBV7-9 and TRBJ2-7; D call uncertain. Trimming removed 4 bases at V and 3 bases at J, with 7 bases between. Germline V gene lookup returns CDR1 SEHNR and CDR2 FQNEAQ (reference sequence). The CDR3 runs 12 residues. The CDR3 protein is CASSSDNYEQYF. The CDR3 nucleotides read TGTGCCAGCAGCTCAGACAACTACGAGCAGTACTTC.

The CDR3 DNA reads as TGCGCCAGCAGCCAAGATTCGGGGTCCACCAATACGCAGTATTTT. Its translation: CASSQDSGSTNTQYF. The chain employs TRBV4-1 and TRBJ2-3; the D gene is possibly TRBD2 (5 bases). The V end lost 0 bases, the J end lost 7 bases, and 14 bases lay between the germline ends. The CDR3 spans 15 residues. The germline gives CDR1 MGHRA, CDR2 YSYEKL.

The chain uses TRBV27 and TRBJ2-2; D is possibly TRBD1 or TRBD2 (5 bases each). CDR1 is MNHEY and CDR2 is SMNVEV in the germline V gene (reference sequence). The CDR3 loop spans 15 amino acids. Trimming stripped 2 bases from V and 2 bases from J, with 9 bases between. CDR3 in amino acids: CASSLEGFNTGELFF. The DNA for the CDR3 is TGTGCCAGCAGTTTAGAGGGGTTCAACACCGGGGAGCTGTTTTTT.

On this clone: Other DNA variants within this sample encode the same CDR3. The rearrangement uses TRBV7-9 and TRBJ1-1; D unresolved. From germline, CDR1 is SEHNR and CDR2 FQNEAQ (reference sequence). V was clipped by 3 bases and J by 3 bases, with 5 bases between them. This CDR3 is 12 amino acids long. The CDR3 DNA reads as TGTGCCAGCAGCTTGGGTTACACTGAAGCTTTCTTT. It is translated as CASSLGYTEAFF.

In its sample, this clone was seen once. V usage is TRBV28 and J usage is TRBJ1-4; no clear D. From germline, CDR1 is MDHEN and CDR2 SYDVKM. The CDR3 consists of 14 residues. V shed 4 bases and J shed 3 bases, with 9 bases lying between them. Here the CDR3 DNA reads TGTGCCAGCAGTTCGGTCGGGCCTAATGAAAAACTGTTTTTT. It translates to CASSSVGPNEKLFF.

This clone has only one observation. The chain combines TRBV6-5 with TRBJ1-1; D is unresolved. In germline, CDR1 is MNHEY, CDR2 SVGAGI. This CDR3 contains 14 residues. V was pared by 5 bases and J by 0 bases, with 10 bases between. CDR3 coding DNA: TGTGCCAGCAGTCTAGGTGGAATGAACACTGAAGCTTTCTTT. Translating gives CASSLGGMNTEAFF.

The chain joins TRBV30 to TRBJ1-2; 7 bases agree with TRBD1. This CDR3 is 14 amino acids long. The V gene's germline CDR1 is GTSNPN and CDR2 SVGIG (reference sequence). Trimming at V came to 0 bases and at J to 8 bases, leaving 9 bases not matched to a gene. CDR3 DNA sequence: TGTGCCTGGAGTGTACTGACAGGGCTTCAAGGCTACACCTTC. This gives the protein CAWSVLTGLQGYTF.

The chain employs TRBV28 and TRBJ2-1; maybe TRBD2 (6 bases). Germline CDR1 reads MDHEN; CDR2 reads SYDVKM. There are 14 residues in the CDR3. V lost 10 bases to trimming and J lost 5 bases, with 18 bases between them. The chain's CDR3 is CAIARTIQNNEQFF. CDR3 nucleotide sequence: TGTGCCATAGCCAGGACTATACAAAACAATGAGCAGTTCTTC.

This chain connects TRBV2 to TRBJ1-2; possibly TRBD1 for D (5 bases). Germline assignment: CDR1 SNHLY and CDR2 FYNNEI. V was trimmed by 0 bases and J by 3 bases, leaving 11 bases between them. CDR3 length: 15 residues. Here the CDR3 reads CASSEAPPGHYGYTF. CDR3 in DNA: TGTGCCAGCAGTGAAGCTCCCCCAGGGCACTATGGCTACACCTTC.

The CDR3 is CASSYYLAGAYEQYF. CDR3 in DNA: TGTGCCAGCAGTTACTACCTAGCGGGAGCCTACGAGCAGTACTTC. The chain uses TRBV6-5 and TRBJ2-7; 10 positions agree with TRBD2. CDR1 is MNHEY, CDR2 SVGAGI, per germline. The CDR3 spans 15 residues. J was trimmed by 2 bases and V by 1 base; bases with no gene match: 2.

This chain joins TRBV28 and TRBJ1-2; the D gene is possibly TRBD1 (5 bases). This CDR3 spans 14 amino acids. CDR1 and CDR2 from the germline V gene are MDHEN and SYDVKM. Trimming took off 10 bases at V and 2 bases at J, with 17 bases between the two ends. CDR3 residues: CATRPPRENYGYTF. The CDR3 region has the DNA TGTGCCACCCGGCCCCCCAGGGAGAACTATGGCTACACCTTC.

The table lists this clone with a count of one. CDR3 residues: CAWSVGGIFTEAFF. The CDR3 DNA follows: TGTGCCTGGAGTGTAGGGGGTATTTTCACTGAAGCTTTCTTT. The V and J genes are TRBV30 and TRBJ1-1; a possible D gene is TRBD1 (6 bases). CDR1 and CDR2 from the germline V gene are GTSNPN and SVGIG (reference sequence). The CDR3 is made up of 14 amino acids. The V end lost 0 bases, the J end lost 4 bases, and 12 bases lay between the germline ends. The whole variable domain, filled in from reference TRBV30 and TRBJ1-1, reads SQTIHQWPATLVQPVGSPLSLECTVEGTSNPNLYWYRQAAGRGLQLLFYSVGIGQISSEVPQNLSASRPQDRQFILSSKKLLLSDSGFYLCAWSVGGIFTEAFFGQGTRLTVV.

The chain's CDR3 is CASRNSGGQGYTF. Written as DNA, the CDR3 is TGTGCCAGCAGAAATTCGGGGGGTCAGGGCTACACCTTC. The chain recombines TRBV6-5 with TRBJ1-2; TRBD1 is a possible D gene (5 bases). Germline-derived CDR1 and CDR2 are MNHEY and SVGAGI. The ends were cut back, 6 bases at V and 8 bases at J, with 16 bases in the middle. The CDR3 consists of 13 residues.

The chain combines TRBV7-3 with TRBJ2-7, with D hard to call. The CDR3 runs to 13 residues. CDR1 SGHTA and CDR2 FQGTGA come from the germline V gene. Trimming cost V 0 bases and J 1 base, with 4 bases left between them. CDR3 DNA sequence: TGTGCCAGCAGCTTAACGGAGTCCTACGAGCAGTACTTC. Its protein product is CASSLTESYEQYF.

V usage is TRBV30 and J usage is TRBJ2-3; 8 positions agree with TRBD1. The V gene's germline CDR1 is GTSNPN and CDR2 SVGIG (reference sequence). The CDR3 covers 15 residues. V lost 4 bases to trimming and J lost 2 bases; unmatched junction nucleotides: 8. CDR3 DNA: TGTGCCTGGAACCCGACAGGGGCTACCACAGATACGCAGTATTTT. Its protein product is CAWNPTGATTDTQYF. The variable domain in full, with the rest retrieved from reference TRBV30 and TRBJ2-3, is SQTIHQWPATLVQPVGSPLSLECTVEGTSNPNLYWYRQAAGRGLQLLFYSVGIGQISSEVPQNLSASRPQDRQFILSSKKLLLSDSGFYLCAWNPTGATTDTQYFGPGTRLTVL.